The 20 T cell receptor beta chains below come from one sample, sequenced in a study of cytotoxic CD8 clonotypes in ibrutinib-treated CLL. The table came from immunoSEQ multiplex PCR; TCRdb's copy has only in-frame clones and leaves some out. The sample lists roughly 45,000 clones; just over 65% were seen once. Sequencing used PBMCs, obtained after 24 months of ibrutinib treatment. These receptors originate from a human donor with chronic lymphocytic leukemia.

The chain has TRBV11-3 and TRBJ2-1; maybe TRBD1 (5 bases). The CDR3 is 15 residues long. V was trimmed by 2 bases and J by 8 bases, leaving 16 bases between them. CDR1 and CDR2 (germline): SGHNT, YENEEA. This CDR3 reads CASSLRAQGKHEQFF. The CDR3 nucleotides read TGTGCCAGCAGCTTAAGGGCCCAGGGTAAGCATGAGCAGTTCTTC.

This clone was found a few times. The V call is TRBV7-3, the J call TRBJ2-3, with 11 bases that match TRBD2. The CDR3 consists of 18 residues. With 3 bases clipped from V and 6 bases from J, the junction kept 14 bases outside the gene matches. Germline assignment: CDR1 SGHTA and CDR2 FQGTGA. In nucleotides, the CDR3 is TGTGCCAGCAGCTTCGGCAGGATTAGCGGGAGGGCCCGGGATACGCAGTATTTT. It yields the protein CASSFGRISGRARDTQYF.

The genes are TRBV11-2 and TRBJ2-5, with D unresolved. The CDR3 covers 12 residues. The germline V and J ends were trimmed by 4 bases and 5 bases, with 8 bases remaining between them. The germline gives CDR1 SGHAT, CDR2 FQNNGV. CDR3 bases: TGTGCCAGCAGCTCCATGCGGGAGACCCAGTACTTC. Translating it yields CASSSMRETQYF.

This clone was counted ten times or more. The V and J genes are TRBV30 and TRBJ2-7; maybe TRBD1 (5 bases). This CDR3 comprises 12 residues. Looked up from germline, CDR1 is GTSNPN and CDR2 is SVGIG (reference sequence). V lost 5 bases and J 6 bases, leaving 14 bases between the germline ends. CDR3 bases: TGTGCCTGGGACGCAGGGTTGTTCGAGCAGTACTTC. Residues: CAWDAGLFEQYF.

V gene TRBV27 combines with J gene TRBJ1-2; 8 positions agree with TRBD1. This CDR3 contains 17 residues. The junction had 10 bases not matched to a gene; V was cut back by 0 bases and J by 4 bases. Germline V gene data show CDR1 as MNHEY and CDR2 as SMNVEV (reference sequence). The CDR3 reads CASSLSSEDRAPYGYTF. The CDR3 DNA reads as TGTGCCAGCAGTTTATCGTCCGAGGACAGGGCCCCCTATGGCTACACCTTC.

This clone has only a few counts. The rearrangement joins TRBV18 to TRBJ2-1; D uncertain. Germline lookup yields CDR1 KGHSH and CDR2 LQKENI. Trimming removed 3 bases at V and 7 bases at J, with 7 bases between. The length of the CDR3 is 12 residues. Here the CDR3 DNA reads TGTGCCAGCTCACCGGGCTTGAATGAGCAGTTCTTC. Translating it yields CASSPGLNEQFF.

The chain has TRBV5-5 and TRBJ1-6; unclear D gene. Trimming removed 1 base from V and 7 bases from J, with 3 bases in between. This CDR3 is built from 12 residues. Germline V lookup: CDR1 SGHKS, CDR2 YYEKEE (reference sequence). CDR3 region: CASSLNNSPLHF. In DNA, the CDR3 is TGTGCCAGCAGCTTGAACAATTCACCCCTCCACTTT.

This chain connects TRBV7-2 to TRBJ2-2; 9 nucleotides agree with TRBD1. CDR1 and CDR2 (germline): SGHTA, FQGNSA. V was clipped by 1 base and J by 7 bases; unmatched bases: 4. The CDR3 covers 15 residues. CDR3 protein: CASSLVGTGSGELFF. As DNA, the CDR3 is TGTGCCAGCAGCTTAGTAGGGACAGGGAGCGGGGAGCTGTTTTTT.

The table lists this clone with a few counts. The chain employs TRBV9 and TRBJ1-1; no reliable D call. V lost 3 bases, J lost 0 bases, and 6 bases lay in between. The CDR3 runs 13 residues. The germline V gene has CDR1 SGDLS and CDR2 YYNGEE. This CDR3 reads CASSANLNTEAFF. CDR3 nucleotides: TGTGCCAGCAGCGCTAATTTGAACACTGAAGCTTTCTTT.

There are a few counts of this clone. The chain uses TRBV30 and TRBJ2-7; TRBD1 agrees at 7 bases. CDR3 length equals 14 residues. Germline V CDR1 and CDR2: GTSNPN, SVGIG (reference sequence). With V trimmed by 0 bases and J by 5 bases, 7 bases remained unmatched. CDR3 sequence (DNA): TGTGCCTGGAGTGTTAACAGGGGTATGAACGAGCAGTACTTC. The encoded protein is CAWSVNRGMNEQYF.

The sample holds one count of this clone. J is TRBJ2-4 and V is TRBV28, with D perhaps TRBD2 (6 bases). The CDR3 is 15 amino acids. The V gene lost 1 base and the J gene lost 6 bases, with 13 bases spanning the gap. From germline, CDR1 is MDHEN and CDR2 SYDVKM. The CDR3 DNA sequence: TGTGCCAGCAGTTTATACGGGAGAGTTGCAAACATTCAGTACTTC. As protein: CASSLYGRVANIQYF. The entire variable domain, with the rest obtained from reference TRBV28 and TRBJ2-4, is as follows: DVKVTQSSRYLVKRTGEKVFLECVQDMDHENMFWYRQDPGLGLRLIYFSYDVKMKEKGDIPEGYSVSREKKERFSLILESASTNQTSMYLCASSLYGRVANIQYFGAGTRLSVL.

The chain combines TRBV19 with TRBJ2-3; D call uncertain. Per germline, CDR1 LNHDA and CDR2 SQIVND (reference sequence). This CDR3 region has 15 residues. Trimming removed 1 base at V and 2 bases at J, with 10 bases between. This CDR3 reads CASSIGNTYTDTQYF. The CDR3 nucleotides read TGTGCCAGTAGTATAGGTAACACTTACACAGATACGCAGTATTTT.

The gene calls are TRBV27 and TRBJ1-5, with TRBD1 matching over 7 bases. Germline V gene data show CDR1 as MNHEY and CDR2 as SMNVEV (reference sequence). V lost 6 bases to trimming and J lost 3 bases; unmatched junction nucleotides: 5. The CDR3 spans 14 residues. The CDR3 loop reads CASSAGTVNQPQHF. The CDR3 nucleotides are TGTGCCAGCAGCGCCGGGACAGTCAATCAGCCCCAGCATTTT.

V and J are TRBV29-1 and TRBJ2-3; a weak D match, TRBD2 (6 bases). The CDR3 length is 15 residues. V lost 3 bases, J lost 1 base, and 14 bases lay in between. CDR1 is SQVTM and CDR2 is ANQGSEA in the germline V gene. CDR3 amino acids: CSVDGSREGTDTQYF. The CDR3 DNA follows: TGCAGCGTTGACGGGTCCAGGGAGGGCACAGATACGCAGTATTTT.

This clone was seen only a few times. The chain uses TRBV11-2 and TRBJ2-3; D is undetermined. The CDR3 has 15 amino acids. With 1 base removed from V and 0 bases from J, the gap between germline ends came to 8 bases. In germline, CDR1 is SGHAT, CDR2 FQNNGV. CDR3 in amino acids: CASSLGPISTDTQYF. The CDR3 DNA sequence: TGTGCCAGCAGCTTAGGTCCTATTAGCACAGATACGCAGTATTTT.

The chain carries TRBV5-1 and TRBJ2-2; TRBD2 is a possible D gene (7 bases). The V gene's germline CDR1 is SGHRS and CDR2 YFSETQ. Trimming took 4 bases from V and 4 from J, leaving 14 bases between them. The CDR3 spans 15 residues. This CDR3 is CASSLQGGGTGELFF. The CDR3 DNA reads TGCGCCAGCAGCCTACAGGGAGGGGGCACCGGGGAGCTGTTTTTT. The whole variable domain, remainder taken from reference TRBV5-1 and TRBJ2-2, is KAGVTQTPRYLIKTRGQQVTLSCSPISGHRSVSWYQQTPGQGLQFLFEYFSETQRNKGNFPGRFSGRQFSNSRSEMNVSTLELGDSALYLCASSLQGGGTGELFFGEGSRLTVL.

The CDR3 reads CASSEATNTQGARGYTF. The CDR3 DNA follows: TGTGCCAGCAGTGAAGCCACGAATACACAGGGGGCGCGAGGCTACACCTTC. This chain connects TRBV2 to TRBJ1-2; TRBD1 agrees at 9 bases. Looked up from germline, CDR1 is SNHLY and CDR2 is FYNNEI. Germline trimming cut 0 bases from V and 8 bases from J; bases unmatched to any gene: 13. CDR3 size: 17 residues.

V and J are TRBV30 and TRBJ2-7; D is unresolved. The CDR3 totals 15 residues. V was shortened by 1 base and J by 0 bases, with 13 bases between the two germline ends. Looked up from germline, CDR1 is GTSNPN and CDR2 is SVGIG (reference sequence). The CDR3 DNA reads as TGTGCCTGGAGTGATAAGAGAGTTAGCTCCTACGAGCAGTACTTC. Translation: CAWSDKRVSSYEQYF.

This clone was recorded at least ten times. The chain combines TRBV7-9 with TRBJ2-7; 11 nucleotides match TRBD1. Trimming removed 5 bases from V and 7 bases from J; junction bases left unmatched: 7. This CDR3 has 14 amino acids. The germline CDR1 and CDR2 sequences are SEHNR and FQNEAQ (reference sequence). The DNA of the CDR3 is TGTGCCAGCAGCCCGGGACAGGGGGATTTTGAGCAGTACTTC. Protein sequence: CASSPGQGDFEQYF.

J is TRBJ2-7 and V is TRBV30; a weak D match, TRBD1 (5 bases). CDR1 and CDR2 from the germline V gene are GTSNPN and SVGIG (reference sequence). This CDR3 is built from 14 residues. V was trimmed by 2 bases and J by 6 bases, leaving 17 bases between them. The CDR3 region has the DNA TGTGCCTGGAGTTTGGCCCAGGGATTCGGCGAGCAGTACTTC. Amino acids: CAWSLAQGFGEQYF.